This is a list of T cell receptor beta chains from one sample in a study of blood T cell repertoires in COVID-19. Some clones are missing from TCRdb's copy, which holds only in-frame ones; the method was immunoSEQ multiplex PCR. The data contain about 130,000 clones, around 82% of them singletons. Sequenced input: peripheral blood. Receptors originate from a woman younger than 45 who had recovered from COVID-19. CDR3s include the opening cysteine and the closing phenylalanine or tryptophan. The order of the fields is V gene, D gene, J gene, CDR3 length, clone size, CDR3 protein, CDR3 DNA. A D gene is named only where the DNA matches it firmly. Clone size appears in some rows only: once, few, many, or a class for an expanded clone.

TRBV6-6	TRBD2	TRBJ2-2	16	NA	CASSYQRGSQAGELFF	TGTGCCAGCAGTTACCAGCGGGGGAGCCAAGCCGGGGAGCTGTTTTTT
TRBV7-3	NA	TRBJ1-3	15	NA	CASSLGTGFGNTIYF	TGTGCCAGCAGCCTCGGTACAGGGTTCGGAAACACCATATATTTT
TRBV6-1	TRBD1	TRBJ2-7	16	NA	CASSDHRGQGSYEQYF	TGTGCCAGCAGTGACCACAGGGGGCAGGGGTCCTACGAGCAGTACTTC
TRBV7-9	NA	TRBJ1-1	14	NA	CASSPFGGNTEAFF	TGTGCCAGCAGCCCCTTCGGGGGGAACACTGAAGCTTTCTTT
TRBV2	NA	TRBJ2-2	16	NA	CASSDYISANTGELFF	TGTGCCAGCAGTGATTACATATCCGCGAACACCGGGGAGCTGTTTTTT
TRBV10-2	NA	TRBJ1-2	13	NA	CASSVDSFYGYTF	TGCGCCAGCAGCGTAGACAGTTTCTATGGCTACACCTTC
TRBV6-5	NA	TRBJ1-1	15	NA	CASSYSNRASSEAFF	TGTGCCAGCAGTTACTCTAACAGGGCCTCCTCGGAAGCTTTCTTT
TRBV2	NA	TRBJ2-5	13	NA	CASSSNLQETQYF	TGTGCCAGCTCCTCTAATCTCCAAGAGACCCAGTACTTC
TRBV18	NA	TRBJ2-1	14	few	CASSITREDNEQFF	TGTGCCAGCTCCATAACCAGGGAGGACAATGAGCAGTTCTTC
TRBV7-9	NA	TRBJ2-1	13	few	CASSLQVLDEQFF	TGTGCCAGCAGCTTACAGGTCCTGGATGAGCAGTTCTTC
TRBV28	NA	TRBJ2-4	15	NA	CAVGGGSLAKNIQYF	TGTGCAGTGGGGGGGGGCTCCTTAGCCAAAAACATTCAGTACTTC
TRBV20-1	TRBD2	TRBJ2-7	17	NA	CSASPQTRSGGYYEQYF	TGCAGTGCTAGTCCCCAAACACGTAGCGGGGGGTACTACGAGCAGTACTTC
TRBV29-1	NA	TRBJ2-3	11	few	CSGGYTDTQYF	TGCAGCGGGGGGTACACAGATACGCAGTATTTT
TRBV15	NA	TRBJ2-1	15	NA	CATSRERTAYNEQFF	TGTGCCACCAGCAGAGAACGGACAGCCTACAATGAGCAGTTCTTC
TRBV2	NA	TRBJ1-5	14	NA	CASSRGRGNQPQHF	TGTGCCAGCAGTAGGGGGAGGGGCAATCAGCCCCAGCATTTT
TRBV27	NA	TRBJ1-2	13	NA	CASRTGVNYGYTF	TGTGCCAGCAGGACAGGAGTGAACTATGGCTACACCTTC
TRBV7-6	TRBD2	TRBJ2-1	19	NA	CASSLQIQRLAGGKPEQFF	TGTGCCAGCAGCTTACAAATCCAAAGACTAGCGGGGGGTAAACCTGAGCAGTTCTTC
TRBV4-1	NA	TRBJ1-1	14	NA	CASSQVGEVSEAFF	TGCGCCAGCAGCCAAGTAGGTGAGGTATCTGAAGCTTTCTTT
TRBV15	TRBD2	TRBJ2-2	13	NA	CATSSRGAGELFF	TGTGCCACCAGCAGCCGGGGGGCCGGGGAGCTGTTTTTT
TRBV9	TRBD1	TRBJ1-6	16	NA	CASSAGQASYNSPLHF	TGTGCCAGCAGCGCCGGACAGGCTTCCTATAATTCACCCCTCCACTTT
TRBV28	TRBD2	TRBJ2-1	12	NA	CASSPGRGEQFF	TGTGCCAGCAGTCCCGGGAGGGGTGAGCAGTTCTTC
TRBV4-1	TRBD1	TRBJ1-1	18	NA	CASSQVWGQNPLNTEAFF	TGCGCCAGCAGCCAAGTTTGGGGACAGAACCCCTTGAACACTGAAGCTTTCTTT
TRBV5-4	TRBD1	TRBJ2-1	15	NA	CASTLDRGSYNEQFF	TGTGCCAGCACCCTGGACAGGGGCTCCTACAATGAGCAGTTCTTC
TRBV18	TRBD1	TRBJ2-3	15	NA	CASSPGTGATDTQYF	TGTGCCAGCTCACCTGGGACAGGGGCCACAGATACGCAGTATTTT
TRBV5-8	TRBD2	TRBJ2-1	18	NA	CASSSDEGLAVSFNEQFF	TGTGCCAGCAGCTCCGACGAAGGACTAGCGGTTAGCTTCAATGAGCAGTTCTTC
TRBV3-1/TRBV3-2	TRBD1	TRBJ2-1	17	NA	CASSQFPSRGSYNEQFF	TGTGCCAGCAGCCAATTCCCGAGCAGGGGGTCCTACAATGAGCAGTTCTTC
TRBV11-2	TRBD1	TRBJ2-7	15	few	CASSPGQGRFYEQYF	TGTGCCAGCAGCCCTGGACAGGGCAGATTCTACGAGCAGTACTTC
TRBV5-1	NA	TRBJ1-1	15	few	CASPPGPGGHTEAFF	TGCGCCAGCCCACCGGGTCCGGGGGGTCACACTGAAGCTTTCTTT